The T cell receptor (beta chain) under discussion was sequenced for a study of T cell responses to AZD1222 COVID-19 vaccine. V lost 5 bases and J lost 0, with 14 bases in between. The CDR3 sequence is 15 residues long. CDR1 SEHNR and CDR2 FQNEAQ come from the germline V gene (reference sequence). Details on this clone: Antigen specificity is unknown.

Some clones are missing from TCRdb's copy, which holds only in-frame ones; the method was immunoSEQ multiplex PCR. The table includes over 150,000 clones, around 90% detected once. The study's findings and limits: Donors in the cohort were predominantly white British and more often female, and clonal diversity was possibly underestimated.

This chain joins TRBV7-9 and TRBJ2-7, with D perhaps matching TRBD1 or TRBD2 (5 bases each). This receptor was taken from an adult in good health. The source was peripheral blood, collected on day 0 of AZD1222 vaccination. The CDR3 loop is CASSHPGRLSYEQYF. The CDR3 DNA follows: TGTGCCAGCAGCCACCCGGGACGTCTCTCCTACGAGCAGTACTTC.